A single sample is the source of the 10 T cell receptor beta chains below, sequenced in a study of human T cells and chemical hapten exposure. Time point of the sample: patch test 1, 2 weeks after DPC sensitization. Treatment given: therapeutic diphenylcyclopropenone sensitization with weekly scalp DPC. The authors' total RNA extraction used unfractionated whole blood. TCRdb passed the RACE reads through MiXCR, listing each CDR3 protein once. The sample holds some 53,000 distinct CDR3 sequences, 9.5% to 11% seen once. The source material was whole blood, sampled in connection with sensitization to the hapten diphenylcyclopropenone (DPC). The receptors shown here come from a woman aged 40 to 55 with alopecia areata. Some clones in this sample may be carry-over from other donors' samples.

This clonotype was detected a few times. The chain has TRBV28 and TRBJ2-6; no definite D call. The CDR3 is 14 residues long. V was shortened by 1 base and J by 1 base, with 2 bases between the two germline ends. CDR1 is MDHEN and CDR2 is SYDVKM in the germline V gene. CDR3: CASSLSSGANVLTF. CDR3 sequence (DNA): TGTGCCAGCAGTTTATCGTCTGGGGCCAACGTCCTGACTTTC. Looking up the rest from reference TRBV28 and TRBJ2-6 gives the full variable domain: DVKVTQSSRYLVKRTGEKVFLECVQDMDHENMFWYRQDPGLGLRLIYFSYDVKMKEKGDIPEGYSVSREKKERFSLILESASTNQTSMYLCASSLSSGANVLTFGAGSRLTVL.

This rearrangement joins TRBV12-3 or TRBV12-4 to TRBJ2-1, with 7 bases aligning to TRBD1. V lost 2 bases, J lost 10 bases, and 2 bases stayed unmatched. The CDR3 consists of 12 residues. This chain's CDR3 is CASSLQGEEQFF. As DNA, the CDR3 is TGTGCCAGCAGTTTACAGGGGGAGGAGCAGTTCTTC.

This clonotype was counted only a few times. This CDR3 reads CASSSRLGEETQYF. The CDR3, as DNA: TGTGCCAGCAGCTCGCGACTAGGAGAAGAGACCCAGTACTTC. The chain recombines TRBV9 with TRBJ2-5; the D gene is possibly TRBD2 (6 bases). CDR1 SGDLS and CDR2 YYNGEE come from the germline V gene. The V end was cut by 4 bases, the J end by 3 bases, with 13 bases between. The CDR3 length is 14 residues.

Only a few counts were recorded for this clonotype. The V call is TRBV29-1, the J call TRBJ1-1; D is unresolved. Trimming shortened V by 4 bases and J by 0 bases, and 12 bases separated the two germline ends. This CDR3 is 14 amino acids long. Germline V lookup: CDR1 SQVTM, CDR2 ANQGSEA. The CDR3 spells CSVGFAVMNTEAFF. The CDR3, as DNA: TGCAGCGTTGGATTCGCGGTTATGAACACTGAAGCTTTCTTT.

This clonotype was detected a few times. The chain couples TRBV7-6 to TRBJ2-1; 14 nucleotides align to TRBD2. V was clipped by 4 bases and J by 8 bases; unmatched bases: 7. This CDR3 is built from 16 residues. Germline lookup yields CDR1 SGHVS and CDR2 FNYEAQ. The CDR3 region is CASSSSPGLAGDEQFF. The CDR3 nucleotides are TGTGCCAGCAGCTCATCACCGGGACTAGCGGGAGATGAGCAGTTCTTC.

This chain connects TRBV28 to TRBJ1-1; D remains ambiguous. The V gene lost 5 bases and the J gene lost 8 bases, with 15 bases spanning the gap. Germline lookup yields CDR1 MDHEN and CDR2 SYDVKM. This CDR3 has 13 residues. CDR3 in DNA: TGTGCCAGCAGTCCTTATCCTAACGGGGAAGCTTTCTTT. The encoded protein is CASSPYPNGEAFF.

This clonotype was recorded a few times. The chain is built from TRBV19 and TRBJ1-2; tentatively, D is TRBD1 (6 bases). Between the trimmed V and J ends, which lost 3 bases and 4 bases, there was a span of 15 bases. The germline V gene encodes CDR1 LNHDA and CDR2 SQIVND (reference sequence). The CDR3 totals 15 residues. CDR3 loop: CASSIRGAEGYGYTF. DNA of the CDR3: TGTGCCAGTAGTATTAGGGGGGCTGAGGGCTATGGCTACACCTTC.

This clonotype occurred a few times. This chain joins TRBV12-3 or TRBV12-4 and TRBJ2-7; D remains unclear. This CDR3 region has 14 residues. With 3 bases removed from V and 4 bases from J, the gap between germline ends came to 13 bases. Here the CDR3 reads CASSLGTMEYEQYF. The CDR3, as DNA: TGTGCCAGCAGTTTGGGCACTATGGAATACGAGCAGTACTTC.

This clonotype showed up many times. The chain employs TRBV30 and TRBJ2-1, with 9 bases fitting TRBD2. CDR1 is GTSNPN and CDR2 is SVGIG in the germline V gene (reference sequence). After removal of 0 bases from V and 10 bases from J, the junction contained 10 bases not matched to a gene. The CDR3 is made up of 15 amino acids. In DNA, the CDR3 is TGTGCCTGGAGTGTAGGGAACAGCGGGGGGCTGGAGCAGTTCTTC. Residues: CAWSVGNSGGLEQFF.

The chain employs TRBV29-1 and TRBJ1-1; D possibly corresponds to TRBD1 (6 bases). The CDR3 has 12 amino acids. V lost 7 bases and J 4 bases, leaving 13 bases between the germline ends. Germline V gene sequence: CDR1 SQVTM, CDR2 ANQGSEA. As DNA, the CDR3 is TGCAGCGGCTACAGGGAGCGCACTGAAGCTTTCTTT. Its protein is CSGYRERTEAFF.